This T cell receptor beta chain originates from a study of shared clonotypes between healthy human individuals. About the research overall: For every donor, three CD4 naive, three CD4 memory, two CD8 naive and one CD8 memory plates were used.

Notes on this clone: The antigen is not known.

This CDR3 has 17 amino acids. Trimming removed 4 bases from V and 2 bases from J, with 15 bases in between. Per germline, CDR1 SEHNR and CDR2 FQNEAQ (reference sequence). Broader study findings: Expectations were that clonotype sharing among donors would be affected by sequencing depth.

Sequencing was at deep level. TCRdb's copy holds only in-frame clones and misses some; the assay was immunoSEQ multiplex PCR. Of approximately 2.5 million clones in the sample, about 92% were seen once. The source is a man aged 18 to 29 in good health. Sequenced input: naive CD4+ T cells sorted from blood. Specified subset: CD45RA+ positively selected. The chain carries TRBV7-9 and TRBJ1-6; D gene ambiguous. CDR3 amino acids: CASSSRGGNAYNSPLHF. CDR3 nucleotide sequence: TGTGCCAGCAGCTCACGGGGAGGGAACGCCTATAATTCACCCCTCCACTTT. Variable domain in full (rest from reference TRBV7-9 and TRBJ1-6): DTGVSQNPRHKITKRGQNVTFRCDPISEHNRLYWYRQTLGQGPEFLTYFQNEAQLEKSRLLSDRFSAERPKGSFSTLEIQRTEQGDSAMYLCASSSRGGNAYNSPLHFGNGTRLTVT.